The next 11 T cell receptor beta chains were all read from a single sample in a study of PD-L1 blockade in urothelial cancer. The assay was immunoSEQ multiplex PCR, and TCRdb's table has in-frame clones only and misses some. Among 85,000 to 90,000 clones listed, more than 75% were seen once. Noted time point: pretreatment peripheral blood. The input for sequencing was PBMCs, taken around atezolizumab (anti-PD-L1) treatment. These receptors originate from a man aged 55-75 years with urothelial cancer.

The V gene is TRBV28, the J gene TRBJ1-2, with 7 nucleotides matching TRBD1. V was clipped by 5 bases and J by 8 bases; unmatched bases: 14. This CDR3 contains 15 residues. Germline lookup yields CDR1 MDHEN and CDR2 SYDVKM. Written as DNA, the CDR3 is TGTGCCAGCAGTCCCCAGGACAGGTACACCCACGGCTACACCTTC. Translated, it gives CASSPQDRYTHGYTF.

The rearrangement joins TRBV9 to TRBJ1-5; 12 bases are a match to TRBD1. Germline V gives CDR1 SGDLS, CDR2 YYNGEE. The CDR3 extends over 15 amino acids. The ends lost 4 bases at V and 5 bases at J; junction bases unmatched: 4. The DNA for the CDR3 is TGTGCCAGCAGCAGGGGACAGGGGGCAGATCAGCCCCAGCATTTT. This sequence encodes CASSRGQGADQPQHF.

This clone was seen more than once but under ten times. This chain links TRBV18 with TRBJ2-7, with 7 bases fitting TRBD2. V shed 3 bases and J 0 bases; nucleotides not matched to a gene: 11. This CDR3 has 17 amino acids. From germline, CDR1 is KGHSH and CDR2 LQKENI. In DNA, the CDR3 is TGTGCCAGCTCACCGTCCGGGCCCCGGGAGGTCTCCTACGAGCAGTACTTC. This gives the protein CASSPSGPREVSYEQYF.

The rearrangement links TRBV7-8 to TRBJ1-1; D unclear. Between the trimmed V and J ends, which lost 5 bases and 10 bases, there was a span of 14 bases. Germline CDR1 is SGHVS and CDR2 is FQNEAQ. This CDR3 has 12 residues. This CDR3 reads CASSPLERGAFF. In DNA form, the CDR3 reads TGTGCCAGCAGCCCCTTAGAGCGGGGAGCTTTCTTT.

This chain links TRBV2 with TRBJ1-5; 9 nucleotides align to TRBD1. Germline-derived CDR1 and CDR2 are SNHLY and FYNNEI. The CDR3 contains 14 residues. V shed 8 bases, J shed 6 bases, and the junction held 8 bases outside the gene matches. CDR3 protein: CASRGRDRVQPQHF. The DNA of the CDR3 is TGTGCCAGCCGGGGCAGGGACAGGGTTCAGCCCCAGCATTTT. Looking up the rest from reference TRBV2 and TRBJ1-5 gives the full variable domain: EPEVTQTPSHQVTQMGQEVILRCVPISNHLYFYWYRQILGQKVEFLVSFYNNEISEKSEIFDDQFSVERPDGSNFTLKIRSTKLEDSAMYFCASRGRDRVQPQHFGDGTRLSIL.

The chain joins TRBV5-1 to TRBJ1-2; the match to TRBD1 covers 8 bases. Trimming cost V 5 bases and J 4 bases; bases outside gene matches: 10. This CDR3 comprises 15 residues. The germline V gene has CDR1 SGHRS and CDR2 YFSETQ. The CDR3 reads CASSYFRQGAYGYTF. The CDR3 nucleotides are TGCGCCAGCAGTTATTTCCGGCAGGGGGCCTATGGCTACACCTTC.

This chain connects TRBV4-2 to TRBJ2-7; 8 bases agree with TRBD1. V shed 0 bases and J 3 bases; nucleotides not matched to a gene: 7. The CDR3 totals 16 residues. Germline V CDR1 and CDR2: LGHNA, YNFKEQ. CDR3 residues: CASSQDWTGRSYEQYF. CDR3 nucleotides: TGTGCCAGCAGCCAAGACTGGACAGGGAGGAGCTACGAGCAGTACTTC.

The chain is built from TRBV29-1 and TRBJ2-7; a possible D gene is TRBD2 (5 bases). This CDR3 comprises 13 residues. The V and J ends lost 7 bases and 5 bases respectively, with 18 bases between them. The germline V gene has CDR1 SQVTM and CDR2 ANQGSEA. CDR3 in DNA: TGCAGCGCCTCCCCGGGGATCAAAAACGAGCAGTACTTC. It translates to CSASPGIKNEQYF.

J is TRBJ2-7 and V is TRBV27; 11 bases are shared with TRBD2. V shed 5 bases and J 4 bases; nucleotides not matched to a gene: 13. This CDR3 is 17 amino acids long. Germline CDR1 and CDR2: MNHEY and SMNVEV (reference sequence). The CDR3 loop reads CASSPSKLAGGIYEQYF. Written as DNA, the CDR3 is TGTGCCAGCAGTCCGTCTAAGCTAGCGGGGGGTATTTACGAGCAGTACTTC.

The CDR3 DNA reads as TGTGCCAGCAGTTATGGAGCCGGGTGGCAGACCCAGTACTTC. Its protein product is CASSYGAGWQTQYF. The rearrangement uses TRBV6-5 and TRBJ2-5; D is undetermined. The CDR3 contains 14 residues. V shed 3 bases and J shed 6 bases, with 14 bases lying between them. Germline loops: CDR1 MNHEY, CDR2 SVGAGI.

J is TRBJ1-2 and V is TRBV5-4; D uncertain. The V gene lost 0 bases and the J gene lost 14 bases, with 11 bases spanning the gap. The CDR3 has 11 amino acids. The germline V gene has CDR1 SGHNT and CDR2 YYREEE (reference sequence). The DNA of the CDR3 is TGTGCCAGCAGCTTGGGGGCAGTTCAGACCTTC. Encoded protein: CASSLGAVQTF.